These 28 T cell receptor beta chains were sequenced from one sample in a study of CD8 T cells in ankylosing spondylitis. TCRdb ran MiXCR on the 5' RACE reads and lists one entry per CDR3 protein. This table has 250,000 to 400,000 distinct CDR3 sequences, 9.5% to 13% appearing once. The sequenced material came from blood, either unsorted or a sorted T cell fraction (not recorded which). Every receptor here comes from a female donor with ankylosing spondylitis or in good health (not recorded which).

This clonotype was detected many times. The rearrangement links TRBV20-1 to TRBJ1-5; TRBD1 is a possible D gene (5 bases). Germline V CDR1 and CDR2: DFQATT, SNEGSKA (reference sequence). CDR3 size: 14 residues. V lost 6 bases, J lost 1 base, and 13 bases lay in between. Here the CDR3 reads CSAKGPRSNQPQHF. The CDR3 bases are TGCAGTGCCAAGGGACCCCGAAGCAATCAGCCCCAGCATTTT.

This clonotype was detected ten times or more. The V gene is TRBV5-1, the J gene TRBJ1-1, with a possible D match to TRBD1 (5 bases). V gave up 0 bases and J gave up 5 bases, with 14 bases separating them. CDR1 SGHRS and CDR2 YFSETQ come from the germline V gene. The CDR3 contains 15 residues. Here the CDR3 DNA reads TGCGCCAGCAGCTTGGAGAGTCAGGGTTGGACTGAAGCTTTCTTT. Its translation is CASSLESQGWTEAFF.

At least ten counts were recorded for this clonotype. The V gene is TRBV20-1, the J gene TRBJ2-1; TRBD2 aligns across 9 bases. CDR3 length: 12 amino acids. V shed 3 bases and J 15 bases; nucleotides not matched to a gene: 9. CDR1 is DFQATT and CDR2 is SNEGSKA in the germline V gene (reference sequence). This chain's CDR3 is CSASGRAGGWFF. CDR3 nucleotide sequence: TGCAGTGCTAGTGGCCGAGCGGGAGGCTGGTTCTTC.

In its sample, this clonotype was seen many times. The genes are TRBV11-2 and TRBJ2-1, with D maybe TRBD2 (6 bases). Looked up from germline, CDR1 is SGHAT and CDR2 is FQNNGV. V gave up 4 bases and J gave up 8 bases, with 18 bases separating them. The CDR3 is made up of 15 amino acids. The CDR3: CASSSRGEGMYEQFF. DNA for the CDR3: TGTGCCAGCAGCTCGCGGGGTGAGGGTATGTATGAGCAGTTCTTC.

The rearrangement uses TRBV5-1 and TRBJ1-1, with TRBD1 matching over 7 bases. The CDR3 contains 13 residues. The V gene end was trimmed by 4 bases and the J gene end by 4 bases; junction bases not matched to a gene: 4. Germline V gives CDR1 SGHRS, CDR2 YFSETQ. CDR3 region: CASSPDRVTEAFF. The CDR3, as DNA: TGCGCCAGCAGCCCCGACAGGGTCACTGAAGCTTTCTTT.

This clonotype was observed at least ten times. The chain has TRBV20-1 and TRBJ2-1, with a possible D match to TRBD1 (6 bases). The CDR3 is 15 amino acids. CDR1 and CDR2 (germline): DFQATT, SNEGSKA (reference sequence). V dropped 3 bases and J dropped 2 bases, with 14 bases sitting between them. The CDR3 bases are TGCAGTGCTAGTCCCACAGGGCGCACCTACAATGAGCAGTTCTTC. As protein: CSASPTGRTYNEQFF.

Many counts were recorded for this clonotype. The V and J genes are TRBV4-2 and TRBJ1-5; D gene uncertain. CDR3 length equals 13 residues. The V end lost 0 bases, the J end lost 7 bases, and 7 bases lay between the germline ends. CDR1 LGHNA and CDR2 YNFKEQ come from the germline V gene. In DNA form, the CDR3 reads TGTGCCAGCAGCCAAGATTTGTGGCAGCCCCAGCATTTT. It encodes CASSQDLWQPQHF.

This clonotype was found many times. DNA for the CDR3: TGCAGTGCGGCCAACAGGGCTACCTATGGCTACACCTTC. Translation gives CSAANRATYGYTF. This rearrangement joins TRBV20-1 to TRBJ1-2, with a tentative D call TRBD1 (6 bases). Trimming removed 6 bases at V and 4 bases at J, with 15 bases between. Per germline, CDR1 DFQATT and CDR2 SNEGSKA (reference sequence). The CDR3 is made up of 13 amino acids.

This clonotype was seen more than once but under ten times. The chain carries TRBV5-6 and TRBJ1-5, with D maybe TRBD1 (6 bases). In germline, CDR1 is SGHDT, CDR2 YYEEEE. Trimming cost V 2 bases and J 0 bases, with 9 bases left between them. This CDR3 has 15 amino acids. CDR3 region: CASSLGTFSNQPQHF. The CDR3 DNA sequence: TGTGCCAGCAGCTTAGGGACATTTAGCAATCAGCCCCAGCATTTT.

Comment on this clonotype: One junction end does not reproduce the germline sequence, and a read error may be involved. The V and J genes are TRBV5-1 and TRBJ2-2; weak D call: TRBD2 (5 bases). The CDR3 has 13 residues. Germline CDR1 reads SGHRS; CDR2 reads YFSETQ. Here the CDR3 DNA reads TGCGCCAGCAGCTTGGATGGTACCGGGGAGCCGTTTTTT. This codes for CASSLDGTGEPFF.

The chain uses TRBV5-1 and TRBJ2-2; D gene ambiguous. Germline assignment: CDR1 SGHRS and CDR2 YFSETQ. This CDR3 has 15 residues. V lost 0 bases and J 7 bases, leaving 13 bases between the germline ends. DNA for the CDR3: TGCGCCAGCAGCTTGGGGCAGCTAGTTCTCGGGGAGCTGTTTTTT. It specifies CASSLGQLVLGELFF.

This clonotype came up many times. This chain joins TRBV12-3 or TRBV12-4 and TRBJ2-3; D gene unclear. The CDR3 totals 16 residues. Trimming shortened V by 5 bases and J by 2 bases, and 17 bases separated the two germline ends. The CDR3 region has the DNA TGTGCCAGCAGTCTAAGACCTCCGATGATCACAGATACGCAGTATTTT. Translation gives CASSLRPPMITDTQYF.

This clonotype was counted a few times. This chain joins TRBV20-1 and TRBJ1-5; D is undetermined. The CDR3 is 14 amino acids. Germline V gene data show CDR1 as DFQATT and CDR2 as SNEGSKA (reference sequence). Trimming removed 3 bases from V and 0 bases from J, with 9 bases in between. For the CDR3, the DNA is TGCAGTGCTAGTGAGGGCCCTAGCAATCAGCCCCAGCATTTT. Its translation is CSASEGPSNQPQHF.

This clonotype was counted many times. The chain couples TRBV30 to TRBJ2-3, with D possibly matching TRBD1 (6 bases). Germline lookup yields CDR1 GTSNPN and CDR2 SVGIG (reference sequence). V was shortened by 4 bases and J by 4 bases, with 12 bases between the two germline ends. This CDR3 is built from 13 residues. The CDR3 region is CAWKGRGPDTQYF. CDR3 DNA sequence: TGTGCCTGGAAAGGCAGGGGCCCAGATACGCAGTATTTT.

Comments on this clonotype: Being one base from a much bigger clone, this may be a read error. V and J are TRBV7-2 and TRBJ2-7; D not resolved. This CDR3 has 15 residues. Germline loops: CDR1 SGHTA, CDR2 FQGNSA. CDR3 residues: CACSLGLGMIYEQYF. CDR3 bases: TGTGCCTGCAGCTTAGGCCTCGGCATGATCTACGAGCAGTACTTC.

This clonotype was found many times. The V gene is TRBV7-2, the J gene TRBJ2-1, with TRBD2 matching over 7 bases. The V gene's germline CDR1 is SGHTA and CDR2 FQGNSA. V was clipped by 3 bases and J by 8 bases; unmatched bases: 4. The CDR3 sequence is 13 residues long. The chain's CDR3 is CASSFPGGYEQFF. In DNA, the CDR3 is TGTGCCAGCAGCTTCCCCGGGGGGTATGAGCAGTTCTTC.

This clonotype was detected many times. This sequence joins TRBV6-1 and TRBJ2-1, with no clear D. Trimming shortened V by 8 bases and J by 1 base, and 27 bases separated the two germline ends. Germline V lookup: CDR1 MNHNS, CDR2 SASEGT. The CDR3 totals 19 residues. The CDR3 spells CASLRLRPKNTPSYNEQFF. The CDR3 region has the DNA TGTGCCAGCCTTCGGCTTAGGCCTAAGAACACACCATCCTACAATGAGCAGTTCTTC.

This clonotype was seen ten or more times. This sequence joins TRBV12-3 or TRBV12-4 and TRBJ2-7; weak D call: TRBD2 (6 bases). The CDR3 runs 15 residues. The V end lost 6 bases, the J end lost 3 bases, and 18 bases lay between the germline ends. CDR3 loop: CASSLRDSRLYEQYF. CDR3 coding DNA: TGTGCCAGCAGCCTCCGGGACTCGAGACTCTACGAGCAGTACTTC.

This clonotype was picked up many times. The V call is TRBV20-1, the J call TRBJ2-3, with D perhaps being TRBD1 or TRBD2 (5 bases each). In germline, CDR1 is DFQATT, CDR2 SNEGSKA (reference sequence). The CDR3 has 16 amino acids. V lost 3 bases and J 3 bases, leaving 19 bases between the germline ends. The CDR3 region is CSARPEGRERTDTQYF. In nucleotides, the CDR3 is TGCAGTGCTAGGCCCGAGGGACGGGAAAGGACAGATACGCAGTATTTT.

This clonotype appeared many times. V usage is TRBV27 and J usage is TRBJ2-1; 9 bases are shared with TRBD2. V lost 0 bases to trimming and J lost 7 bases; unmatched junction nucleotides: 4. This CDR3 spans 15 amino acids. The germline gives CDR1 MNHEY, CDR2 SMNVEV (reference sequence). CDR3 coding DNA: TGTGCCAGCAGTTTATCGTGGCTAGCGGGAAATGAGCAGTTCTTC. Protein product: CASSLSWLAGNEQFF.

In the case of this clonotype: A much larger clone differs from this one at a single base, so this may be a read error. This chain joins TRBV7-2 and TRBJ2-2; D is perhaps TRBD2 (5 bases). CDR3 size: 14 residues. The germline CDR1 and CDR2 sequences are SGHTA and FQGNSA. CDR3 bases: TGTGGCAGCAGCTTAGAATTGGGAGCCGGGGAGCTGTTTTTT. Translating it yields CGSSLELGAGELFF.

The CDR3 nucleotides read TGCGCCAGCAGTACAGGGATGGGAGGCACTGAAGCTTTCTTT. It translates to CASSTGMGGTEAFF. V and J are TRBV5-1 and TRBJ1-1, with D possibly being TRBD1 (6 bases). The CDR3 spans 14 residues. Germline V lookup: CDR1 SGHRS, CDR2 YFSETQ. Trimming removed 5 bases at V and 4 bases at J, with 15 bases between.

This clonotype was counted many times. The genes are TRBV7-2 and TRBJ2-7; maybe TRBD1 (6 bases). The CDR3 sequence is 15 residues long. V lost 1 base to trimming and J lost 0 bases, with 10 bases between them. The germline gives CDR1 SGHTA, CDR2 FQGNSA. CDR3 nucleotide sequence: TGTGCCAGCAGCTTAGAAGCAGGGGACTCCTACGAGCAGTACTTC. Amino acid sequence: CASSLEAGDSYEQYF.

This clonotype turned up a few times. This chain joins TRBV12-3 or TRBV12-4 and TRBJ2-7; tentatively, D is TRBD2 (5 bases). V was clipped by 6 bases and J by 0 bases, with 15 bases between them. This CDR3 has 15 amino acids. The CDR3 loop reads CASSNLRVSSYEQYF. CDR3 sequence (DNA): TGTGCCAGCAGCAACTTGCGGGTCAGCTCCTACGAGCAGTACTTC.

This clonotype was detected ten times or more. The V and J genes are TRBV20-1 and TRBJ2-7; TRBD1 is a possible D gene (6 bases). This CDR3 is 11 amino acids long. Trimming left V 2 bases short and J 6 bases short, with 8 bases between. Germline CDR1 reads DFQATT; CDR2 reads SNEGSKA (reference sequence). In DNA, the CDR3 is TGCAGTGCTAGAACAGGGACCGAGCAGTACTTC. Protein: CSARTGTEQYF.

The V and J genes are TRBV15 and TRBJ2-1; TRBD1 or TRBD2 may be the D gene (7 bases each). The length of the CDR3 is 16 residues. Trimming stripped 0 bases from V and 13 bases from J, with 22 bases between. Germline CDR1 and CDR2: LNHNV and YYDKDF (reference sequence). CDR3 residues: CATSREDRVGEGDQFF. DNA of the CDR3: TGTGCCACCAGCAGAGAAGACAGGGTCGGGGAGGGTGACCAGTTCTTC. Drawing the rest from reference TRBV15 and TRBJ2-1, the complete variable domain is DAMVIQNPRYQVTQFGKPVTLSCSQTLNHNVMYWYQQKSSQAPKLLFHYYDKDFNNEADTPDNFQSRRPNTSFCFLDIRSPGLGDTAMYLCATSREDRVGEGDQFFGPGTRLTVL.

In this sample, this clonotype turned up many times. V and J are TRBV5-1 and TRBJ2-2; either TRBD1 or TRBD2 may supply D (5 bases each). Germline CDR1 and CDR2: SGHRS and YFSETQ. V was clipped by 4 bases and J by 7 bases, with 11 bases between them. The CDR3 spans 13 residues. In DNA, the CDR3 is TGCGCCAGCAGCCCCCATGGGGGCGGGGAGCTGTTTTTT. This sequence encodes CASSPHGGGELFF.

This clonotype has ten or more counts. The chain carries TRBV10-2 and TRBJ2-1; D not certain. The CDR3 runs 11 residues. Trimming shortened V by 7 bases and J by 5 bases, and 6 bases separated the two germline ends. The germline CDR1 and CDR2 sequences are WSHSY and SAAADI. The CDR3 DNA is TGCGCCAGCACACAGCACAATGAGCAGTTCTTC. Its translation: CASTQHNEQFF.